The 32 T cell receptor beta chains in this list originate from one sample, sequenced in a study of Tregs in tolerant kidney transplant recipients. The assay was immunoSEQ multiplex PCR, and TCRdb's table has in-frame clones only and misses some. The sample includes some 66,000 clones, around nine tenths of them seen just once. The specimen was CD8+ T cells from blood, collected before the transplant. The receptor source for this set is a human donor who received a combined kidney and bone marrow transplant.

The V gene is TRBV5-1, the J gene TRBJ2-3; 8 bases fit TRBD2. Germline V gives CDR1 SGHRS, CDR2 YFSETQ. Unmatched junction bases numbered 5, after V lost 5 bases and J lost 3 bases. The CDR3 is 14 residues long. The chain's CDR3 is CASSGSGGTDTQYF. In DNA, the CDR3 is TGCGCCAGCAGTGGCTCGGGGGGGACAGATACGCAGTATTTT. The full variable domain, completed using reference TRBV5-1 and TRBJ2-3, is KAGVTQTPRYLIKTRGQQVTLSCSPISGHRSVSWYQQTPGQGLQFLFEYFSETQRNKGNFPGRFSGRQFSNSRSEMNVSTLELGDSALYLCASSGSGGTDTQYFGPGTRLTVL.

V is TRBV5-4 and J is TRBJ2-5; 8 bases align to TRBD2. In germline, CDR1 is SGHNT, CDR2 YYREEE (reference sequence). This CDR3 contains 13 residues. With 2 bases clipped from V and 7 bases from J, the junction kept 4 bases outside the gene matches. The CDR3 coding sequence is TGTGCCAGCAGCTTCGGACTAGCTGGGACCCAGTACTTC. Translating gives CASSFGLAGTQYF.

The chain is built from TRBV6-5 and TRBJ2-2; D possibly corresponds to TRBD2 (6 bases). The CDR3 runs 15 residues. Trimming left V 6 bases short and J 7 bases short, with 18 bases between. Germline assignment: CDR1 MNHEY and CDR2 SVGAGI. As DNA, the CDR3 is TGTGCCAGCAGCTCCCTCAGGGAGGTGGACGGGGAGCTGTTTTTT. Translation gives CASSSLREVDGELFF.

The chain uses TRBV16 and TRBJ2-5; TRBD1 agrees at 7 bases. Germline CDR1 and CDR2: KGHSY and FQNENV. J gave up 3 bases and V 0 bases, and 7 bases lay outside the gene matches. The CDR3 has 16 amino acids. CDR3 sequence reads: CASSQSNRDRKETQYF. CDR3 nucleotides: TGTGCCAGCAGCCAATCAAACCGGGACAGAAAAGAGACCCAGTACTTC.

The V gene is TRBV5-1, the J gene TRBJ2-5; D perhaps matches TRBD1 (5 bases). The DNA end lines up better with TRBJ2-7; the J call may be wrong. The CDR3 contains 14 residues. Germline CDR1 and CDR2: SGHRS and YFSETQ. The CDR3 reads CASSPTGFPYEQYF. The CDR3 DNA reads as TGCGCCAGCAGCCCTACAGGTTTTCCCTACGAGCAGTACTTC.

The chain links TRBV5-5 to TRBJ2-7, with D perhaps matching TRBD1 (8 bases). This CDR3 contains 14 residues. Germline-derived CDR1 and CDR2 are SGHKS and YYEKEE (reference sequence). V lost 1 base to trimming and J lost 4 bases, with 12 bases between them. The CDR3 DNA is TGTGCCAGCAGCTTGACAGGGGGGGAATACGAGCAGTACTTC. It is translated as CASSLTGGEYEQYF.

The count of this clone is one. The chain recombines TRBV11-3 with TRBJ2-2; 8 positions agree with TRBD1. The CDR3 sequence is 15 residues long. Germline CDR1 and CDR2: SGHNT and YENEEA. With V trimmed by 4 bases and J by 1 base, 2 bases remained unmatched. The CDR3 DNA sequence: TGTGCCAGCAGCTCAGACAGGGGGAACACCGGGGAGCTGTTTTTT. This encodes CASSSDRGNTGELFF.

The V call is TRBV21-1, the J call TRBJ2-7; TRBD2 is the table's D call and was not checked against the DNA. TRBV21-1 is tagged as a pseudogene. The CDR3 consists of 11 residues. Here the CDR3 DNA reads TGTGCCAGCAGCAAAGGGGACTCCCCCAACTTC. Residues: CASSKGDSPNF.

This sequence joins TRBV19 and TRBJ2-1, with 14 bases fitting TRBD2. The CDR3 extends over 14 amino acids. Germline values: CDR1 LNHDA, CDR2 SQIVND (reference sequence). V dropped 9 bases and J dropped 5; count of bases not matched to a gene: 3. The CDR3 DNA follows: TGTGCCAGCCAGGGACTAGCGGGGGACAATGAGCAGTTCTTC. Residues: CASQGLAGDNEQFF.

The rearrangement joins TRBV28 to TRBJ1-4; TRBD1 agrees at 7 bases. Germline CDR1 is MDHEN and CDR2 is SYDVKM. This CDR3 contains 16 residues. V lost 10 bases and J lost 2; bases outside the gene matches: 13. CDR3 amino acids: CAIKTIRGTTNEKLFF. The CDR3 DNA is TGTGCCATAAAAACGATCAGGGGGACCACTAATGAAAAACTGTTTTTT.

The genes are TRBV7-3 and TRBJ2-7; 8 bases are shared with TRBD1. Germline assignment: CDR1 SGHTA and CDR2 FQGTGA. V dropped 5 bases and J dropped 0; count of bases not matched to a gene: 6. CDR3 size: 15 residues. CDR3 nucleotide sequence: TGTGCCAGCAGCCCTGGGACAGGTACCTCCTACGAGCAGTACTTC. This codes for CASSPGTGTSYEQYF.

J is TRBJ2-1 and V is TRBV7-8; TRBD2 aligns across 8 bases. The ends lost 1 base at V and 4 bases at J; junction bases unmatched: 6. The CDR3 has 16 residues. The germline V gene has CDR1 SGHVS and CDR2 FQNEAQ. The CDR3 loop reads CASSLVIAGFYNEQFF. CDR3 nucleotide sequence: TGTGCCAGCAGCTTAGTTATAGCGGGGTTTTACAATGAGCAGTTCTTC. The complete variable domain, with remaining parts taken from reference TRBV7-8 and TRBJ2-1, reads GAGVSQSPRYKVAKRGQDVALRCDPISGHVSLFWYQQALGQGPEFLTYFQNEAQLDKSGLPSDRFFAERPEGSVSTLKIQRTQQEDSAVYLCASSLVIAGFYNEQFFGPGTRLTVL.

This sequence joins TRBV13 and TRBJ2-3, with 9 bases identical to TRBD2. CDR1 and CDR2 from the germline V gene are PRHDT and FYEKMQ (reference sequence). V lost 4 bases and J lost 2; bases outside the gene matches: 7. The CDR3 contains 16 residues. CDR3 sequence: CASSYSGSSLTDTQYF. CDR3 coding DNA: TGTGCCAGCAGCTATAGCGGGAGTAGTCTCACAGATACGCAGTATTTT.

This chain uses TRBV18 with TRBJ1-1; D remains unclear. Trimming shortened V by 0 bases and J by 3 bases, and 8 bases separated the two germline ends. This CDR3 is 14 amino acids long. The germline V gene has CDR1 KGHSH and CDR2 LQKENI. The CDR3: CASSPPIYDTEAFF. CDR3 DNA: TGTGCCAGCTCACCACCGATCTATGACACTGAAGCTTTCTTT.

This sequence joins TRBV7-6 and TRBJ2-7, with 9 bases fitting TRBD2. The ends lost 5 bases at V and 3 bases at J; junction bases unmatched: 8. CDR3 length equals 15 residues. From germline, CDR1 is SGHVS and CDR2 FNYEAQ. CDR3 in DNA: TGTGCCAGCAGCCCTGCCCTAGCGGGGAGCTACGAGCAGTACTTC. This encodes CASSPALAGSYEQYF.

The CDR3 nucleotides read TGCAGCGTTGCCGGGACAGGGGTAAACAATGAGCAGTTCTTC. It codes for CSVAGTGVNNEQFF. The chain is built from TRBV29-1 and TRBJ2-1; 10 bases align to TRBD1. V lost 4 bases and J lost 5; bases outside the gene matches: 5. The germline V gene has CDR1 SQVTM and CDR2 ANQGSEA. This CDR3 has 14 amino acids.

CDR3 protein: CASSLRTGDHGYTF. CDR3 sequence (DNA): TGTGCCAGCAGCTTAAGGACAGGGGATCATGGCTACACCTTC. This chain connects TRBV7-6 to TRBJ1-2; TRBD1 agrees at 9 bases. Germline loops: CDR1 SGHVS, CDR2 FNYEAQ. The ends lost 2 bases at V and 6 bases at J; junction bases unmatched: 4. CDR3 size: 14 residues.

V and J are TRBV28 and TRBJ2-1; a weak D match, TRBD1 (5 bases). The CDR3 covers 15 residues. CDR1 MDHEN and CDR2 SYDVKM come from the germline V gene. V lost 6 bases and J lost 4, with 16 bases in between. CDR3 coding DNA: TGTGCCAGCAGCCTACAGGATACCCAGTACAATGAGCAGTTCTTC. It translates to CASSLQDTQYNEQFF.

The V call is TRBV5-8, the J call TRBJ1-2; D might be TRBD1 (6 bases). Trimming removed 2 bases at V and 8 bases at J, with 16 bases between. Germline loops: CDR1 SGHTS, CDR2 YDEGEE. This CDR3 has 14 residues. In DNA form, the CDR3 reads TGTGCCAGCAGCTTTGGACAGCCCTCCGGGGGCTACACCTTC. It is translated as CASSFGQPSGGYTF. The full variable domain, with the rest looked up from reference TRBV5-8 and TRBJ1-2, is EAGVTQSPTHLIKTRGQQATLRCSPISGHTSVYWYQQALGLGLQFLLWYDEGEERNRGNFPPRFSGRQFPNYSSELNVNALELEDSALYLCASSFGQPSGGYTFGSGTRLTVV.

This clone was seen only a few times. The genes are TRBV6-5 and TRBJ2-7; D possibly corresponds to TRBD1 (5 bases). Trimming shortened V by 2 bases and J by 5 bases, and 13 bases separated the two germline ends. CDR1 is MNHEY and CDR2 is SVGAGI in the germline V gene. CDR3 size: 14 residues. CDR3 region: CASSYNQGPDEQYF. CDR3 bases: TGTGCCAGCAGTTACAACCAGGGTCCTGACGAGCAGTACTTC.

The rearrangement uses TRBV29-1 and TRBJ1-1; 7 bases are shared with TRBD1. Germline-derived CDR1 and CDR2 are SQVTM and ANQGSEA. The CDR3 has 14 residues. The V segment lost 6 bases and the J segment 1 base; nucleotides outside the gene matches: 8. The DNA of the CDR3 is TGCAGCGTCCTGGGGCGACAGGGGAACACTGAAGCTTTCTTT. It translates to CSVLGRQGNTEAFF.

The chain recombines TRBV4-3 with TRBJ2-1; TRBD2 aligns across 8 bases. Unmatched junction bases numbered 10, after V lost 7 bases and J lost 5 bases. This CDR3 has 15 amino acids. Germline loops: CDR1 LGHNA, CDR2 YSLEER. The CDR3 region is CASTSGLAGDNEQFF. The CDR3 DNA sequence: TGCGCCAGCACCTCTGGACTAGCCGGCGACAATGAGCAGTTCTTC.

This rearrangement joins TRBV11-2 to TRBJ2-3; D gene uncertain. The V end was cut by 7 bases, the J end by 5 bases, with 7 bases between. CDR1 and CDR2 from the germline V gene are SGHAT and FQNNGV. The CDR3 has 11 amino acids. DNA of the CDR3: TGTGCCAGCACTCCGGGAGATACGCAGTATTTT. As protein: CASTPGDTQYF.

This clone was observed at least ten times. The CDR3 spells CAMTGTSYTGELFF. The CDR3 DNA reads as TGTGCCATGACCGGGACTAGCTACACCGGGGAGCTGTTTTTT. The rearrangement links TRBV5-6 to TRBJ2-2, with 9 bases identical to TRBD2. This CDR3 has 14 amino acids. The J segment lost 3 bases and the V segment lost 9 bases, leaving 6 bases of the junction unmatched. CDR1 SGHDT and CDR2 YYEEEE come from the germline V gene.

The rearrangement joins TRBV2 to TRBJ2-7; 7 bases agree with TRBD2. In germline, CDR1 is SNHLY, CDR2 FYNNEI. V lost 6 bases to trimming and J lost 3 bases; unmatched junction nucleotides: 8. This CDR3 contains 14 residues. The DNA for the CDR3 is TGTGCCAGCAGGCGGACGGGGGAGGGCTACGAGCAGTACTTC. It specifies CASRRTGEGYEQYF. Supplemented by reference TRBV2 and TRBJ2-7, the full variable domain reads EPEVTQTPSHQVTQMGQEVILRCVPISNHLYFYWYRQILGQKVEFLVSFYNNEISEKSEIFDDQFSVERPDGSNFTLKIRSTKLEDSAMYFCASRRTGEGYEQYFGPGTRLTVT.

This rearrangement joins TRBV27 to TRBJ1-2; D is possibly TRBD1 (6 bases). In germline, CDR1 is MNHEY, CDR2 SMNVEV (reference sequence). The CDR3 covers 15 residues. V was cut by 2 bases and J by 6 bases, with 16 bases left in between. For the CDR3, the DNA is TGTGCCAGCAGTTTAACCACGGGGGGCAGCAATGGCTACACCTTC. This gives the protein CASSLTTGGSNGYTF.

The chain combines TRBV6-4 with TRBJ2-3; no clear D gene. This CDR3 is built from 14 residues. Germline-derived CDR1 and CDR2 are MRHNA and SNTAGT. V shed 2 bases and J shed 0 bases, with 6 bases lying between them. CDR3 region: CASSDMGSTDTQYF. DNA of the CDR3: TGTGCCAGCAGTGACATGGGCAGCACAGATACGCAGTATTTT.

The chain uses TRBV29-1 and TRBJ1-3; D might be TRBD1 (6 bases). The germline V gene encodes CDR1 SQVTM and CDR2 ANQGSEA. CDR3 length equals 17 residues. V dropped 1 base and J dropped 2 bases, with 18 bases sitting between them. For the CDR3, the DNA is TGCAGCGTTGAAGTTCATCGGGGGGCTCGGACTGGAAACACCATATATTTT. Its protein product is CSVEVHRGARTGNTIYF.

CDR3 in DNA: TGTGCCAGCAGCTCCACAACGGGTCCCAAGATCTACAATGAGCAGTTCTTC. Protein: CASSSTTGPKIYNEQFF. The chain is built from TRBV7-9 and TRBJ2-1; no clear D. CDR3 length: 17 residues. Trimming took off 4 bases at V and 3 bases at J, with 19 bases between the two ends. Germline-derived CDR1 and CDR2 are SEHNR and FQNEAQ (reference sequence).

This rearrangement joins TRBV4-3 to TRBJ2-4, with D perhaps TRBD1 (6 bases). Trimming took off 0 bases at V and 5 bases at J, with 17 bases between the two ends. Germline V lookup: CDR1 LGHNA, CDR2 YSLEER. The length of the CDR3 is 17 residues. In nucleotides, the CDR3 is TGCGCCAGCAGCCAAGATTTGGGGGCAAAGGCCCAAAACATTCAGTACTTC. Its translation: CASSQDLGAKAQNIQYF.

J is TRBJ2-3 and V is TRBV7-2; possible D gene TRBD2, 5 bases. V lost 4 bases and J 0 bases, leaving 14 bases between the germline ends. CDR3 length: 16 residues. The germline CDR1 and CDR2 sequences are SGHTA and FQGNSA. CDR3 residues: CASSYPERTSTDTQYF. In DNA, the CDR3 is TGTGCCAGCAGCTACCCTGAGCGGACCAGCACAGATACGCAGTATTTT.

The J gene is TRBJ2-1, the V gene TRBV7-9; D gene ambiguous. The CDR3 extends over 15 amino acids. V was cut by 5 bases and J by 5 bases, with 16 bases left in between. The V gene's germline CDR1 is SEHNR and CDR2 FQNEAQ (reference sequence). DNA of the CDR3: TGTGCCAGCAGCCCCACCCCAGGATTGAACAATGAGCAGTTCTTC. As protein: CASSPTPGLNNEQFF.